These T cell receptor beta chains were read from a single sample in a study of blood T cell repertoires in COVID-19. TCRdb's table, derived via immunoSEQ multiplex PCR, lists solely in-frame clones and lacks some. Among under 55,000 clones listed, more than 90% were seen once. The sample was peripheral blood. These receptors all come from a human donor in a cohort sampled during active COVID-19. The CDR3 runs from the conserved cysteine through the conserved F or W. D genes are given only for firm matches. Some rows have no size entry. The others give once, few or many, or a class for an expanded clone.

abundance | d_gene | j_gene | v_gene | CDR3nt | CDR3aa
NA | NA | TRBJ2-3 | TRBV30 | TGTGCCTCCTCCCGAGCGGAGGTCACAGATACGCAGTATTTT | CASSRAEVTDTQYF
once | TRBD2 | TRBJ2-7 | TRBV11-2 | TGTGCCAGCAGCTTAGATCCGGGGGGCTCCTACGAGCAGTACTTC | CASSLDPGGSYEQYF
NA | TRBD1 | TRBJ1-6 | TRBV14 | TGTGCCAGCAGCCCGGACAGGGTTTATAATTCACCCCTCCACTTT | CASSPDRVYNSPLHF
NA | TRBD1 | TRBJ1-2 | TRBV2 | TGTGCCAGCAGCGAAAGTACAGGGGCAGGCGGCTACACCTTC | CASSESTGAGGYTF
NA | NA | TRBJ1-2 | TRBV7-9 | TGTGCCAGCAGGACTGACGGTTCCTACTATGGCTACACCTTC | CASRTDGSYYGYTF
NA | NA | TRBJ2-7 | TRBV21-1 | TGTGCCAGCAGCAAACCCGGGAGGGCCCTCGAGCAGTACTTC | CASSKPGRALEQYF
NA | TRBD2 | TRBJ2-1 | TRBV2 | TGTGCCAGCAGTAAATCTAGCGGGAGGGATTCAAATGAGCAGTTCTTC | CASSKSSGRDSNEQFF
NA | TRBD1 | TRBJ2-3 | TRBV6-6 | TGTGCCAGCAGTTACTGGGACAGGGTTGCGACAGATACGCAGTATTTT | CASSYWDRVATDTQYF
NA | NA | TRBJ1-2 | TRBV30 | TGTGCCTGGAGTGAACAAAACTATGGCTACACCTTC | CAWSEQNYGYTF
few | NA | TRBJ1-5 | TRBV27 | TGTGCCAGCACCCAGGGGCTCAATCAGCCCCAGCATTTT | CASTQGLNQPQHF
few | TRBD2 | TRBJ2-7 | TRBV15 | TGTGCCACCAGCAGAGATCGGACTAGCGGTTACGAGCAGTACTTC | CATSRDRTSGYEQYF
NA | TRBD2 | TRBJ2-1 | TRBV29-1 | TGCAGCGCTGGGTTGATGCGCCGGGACTACTCCTACAATGAGCAGTTCTTC | CSAGLMRRDYSYNEQFF